The clone carrying this TCR beta chain was recorded a few times. Its antigen is currently unknown. The CDR3 is 13 residues long. Deletions cut 2 bases from V and 6 bases from J, with 11 bases between. CDR1 is GTSNPN, CDR2 SVGIG, per germline (reference sequence). The data originate from a study of T cell clonotyping in hematopoietic cell transplantation. Sequencing used immunoSEQ multiplex PCR; TCRdb keeps in-frame clones, though not all of them. The table shows about 15,000 clones, with about 71% occurring only once. Study-wide points: Few recipient clonotypes overlapped donors; over 97% were de novo at given depth. Graft donor and pretransplant recipient Inverse Simpson Index values predicted broader posttransplant TCR diversity. After transplant, recipient diversity fell while pathologically expanded clonotypes grew through day 180. No sorting was done, leaving CD4 and CD8 contributions mixed.

The receptor's source is a woman aged 60-75 years in good health. Some clones in this sample may be carry-over from other donors' samples. The chain couples TRBV30 to TRBJ2-1, with a tentative D call TRBD2 (5 bases). The specimen was peripheral blood mononuclear cells. The CDR3 bases are TGTGCCTGGAGTATAGGGAGACGCAATGAGCAGTTCTTC. The encoded protein is CAWSIGRRNEQFF.